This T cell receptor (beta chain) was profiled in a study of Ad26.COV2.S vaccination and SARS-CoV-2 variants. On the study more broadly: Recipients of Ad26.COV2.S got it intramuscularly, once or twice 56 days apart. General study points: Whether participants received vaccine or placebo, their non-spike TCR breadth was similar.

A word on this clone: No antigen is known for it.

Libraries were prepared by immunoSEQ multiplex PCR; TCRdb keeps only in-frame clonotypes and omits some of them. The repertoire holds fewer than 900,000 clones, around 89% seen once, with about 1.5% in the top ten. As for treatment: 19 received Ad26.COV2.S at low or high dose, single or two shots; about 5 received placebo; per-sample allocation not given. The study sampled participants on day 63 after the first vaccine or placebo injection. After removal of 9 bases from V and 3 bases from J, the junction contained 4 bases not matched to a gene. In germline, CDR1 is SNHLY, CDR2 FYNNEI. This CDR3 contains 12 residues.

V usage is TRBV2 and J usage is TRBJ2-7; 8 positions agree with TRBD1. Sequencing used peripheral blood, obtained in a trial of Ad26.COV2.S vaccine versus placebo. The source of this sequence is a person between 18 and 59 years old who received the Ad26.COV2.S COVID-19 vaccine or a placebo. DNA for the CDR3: TGTGCCAGTGACAGGGGAAGCTACGAGCAGTACTTC. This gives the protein CASDRGSYEQYF.